The rows below give T cell receptor beta chains drawn from one sample of a study of shared clonotypes between healthy human individuals. Profiling relied on immunoSEQ multiplex PCR, and the TCRdb table lists in-frame clones only, not all of them. The table shows around 2.1 million clones, with roughly 91% occurring only once. Sample: naive CD8+ T cells from PBMCs. The receptors stem from a man younger than 35 in good health. Some clones in this sample may be carry-over from other donors' samples. CDR3s include the opening cysteine and the closing phenylalanine or tryptophan. Each record gives: D gene, J gene, V gene, clone size, CDR3 DNA, CDR3 protein. A D gene is named only where the DNA matches it firmly. Clone size is not always given. Where it is, it says once, few, many or a class for expanded clones.

D gene: NA; J gene: TRBJ1-1; V gene: TRBV5-1; clone size: NA; CDR3 DNA: TGCGCCAGCAGCTCACCCCCTTTGACGGGGAACACTGAAGCTTTCTTT; CDR3 protein: CASSSPPLTGNTEAFF
D gene: TRBD1; J gene: TRBJ1-1; V gene: TRBV28; clone size: few; CDR3 DNA: TGTGCCAGCAGTTTTATTGGGATAGGGACAGGGACTTTAGCTGAAGCTTTCTTT; CDR3 protein: CASSFIGIGTGTLAEAFF
D gene: NA; J gene: TRBJ2-2; V gene: TRBV19; clone size: NA; CDR3 DNA: TGTGCCAGTAGTTTGCCTCGTGGGACCGCTCGCGACACCGGGGAGCTGTTTTTT; CDR3 protein: CASSLPRGTARDTGELFF
D gene: NA; J gene: TRBJ1-2; V gene: TRBV27; clone size: NA; CDR3 DNA: TGTGCCAGCAGAGCCGGACTGAACTATGGCTACACCTTC; CDR3 protein: CASRAGLNYGYTF
D gene: NA; J gene: TRBJ2-7; V gene: TRBV9; clone size: NA; CDR3 DNA: TGTGCCAGCAGCGCAGGGGGGCAGGGACTCCTGGCCTTC; CDR3 protein: CASSAGGQGLLAF
D gene: NA; J gene: TRBJ2-2; V gene: TRBV19; clone size: NA; CDR3 DNA: TGTGCCAGTACCCCGGGCACGTACGGGGAGCTGTTTTTT; CDR3 protein: CASTPGTYGELFF
D gene: TRBD2; J gene: TRBJ2-5; V gene: TRBV5-4; clone size: NA; CDR3 DNA: TGTGCCAGCAGCCGGACTAGCGGGAGTTGGAGGGAGACCCAGTACTTC; CDR3 protein: CASSRTSGSWRETQYF
D gene: TRBD1; J gene: TRBJ2-5; V gene: TRBV18; clone size: NA; CDR3 DNA: TGTGCCAGCTCACCAGGACAGGGACTGGCGGAGACCCAGTACTTC; CDR3 protein: CASSPGQGLAETQYF
D gene: NA; J gene: TRBJ2-7; V gene: TRBV5-6; clone size: NA; CDR3 DNA: TGTGCCAGCAGCCCTCCGGAGGGGACGACCTACGAGCAGTACTTC; CDR3 protein: CASSPPEGTTYEQYF
D gene: NA; J gene: TRBJ2-2; V gene: TRBV7-9; clone size: NA; CDR3 DNA: TGTGCCAGCAGCTCGAGGAAATCGAACACCGGGGAGCTGTTTTTT; CDR3 protein: CASSSRKSNTGELFF
D gene: NA; J gene: TRBJ2-3; V gene: TRBV19; clone size: NA; CDR3 DNA: TGTGCCAGTAGTACACGACAGGGCACAGATACGCAGTATTTT; CDR3 protein: CASSTRQGTDTQYF
D gene: NA; J gene: TRBJ2-5; V gene: TRBV7-9; clone size: NA; CDR3 DNA: TGTGCCAGCAGCCCACCCTGGAGGGAATCATTCAGGGGGGAGACCCAGTACTTC; CDR3 protein: CASSPPWRESFRGETQYF
D gene: NA; J gene: TRBJ1-1; V gene: TRBV6-4; clone size: NA; CDR3 DNA: TGTGCCAGCAGTGACTCATGGGGGAGCACTGAAGCTTTCTTT; CDR3 protein: CASSDSWGSTEAFF
D gene: NA; J gene: TRBJ1-1; V gene: TRBV9; clone size: NA; CDR3 DNA: TGTGCCAGCAGCCCCCCTACAGTAAACACTGAAGCTTTCTTT; CDR3 protein: CASSPPTVNTEAFF
D gene: NA; J gene: TRBJ2-7; V gene: TRBV6-6; clone size: NA; CDR3 DNA: TGTGCCAGTTGGGGGAGCTCCTACGAGCAGTACTTC; CDR3 protein: CASWGSSYEQYF
D gene: TRBD1; J gene: TRBJ2-7; V gene: TRBV28; clone size: NA; CDR3 DNA: TGTGCCAGCAGCTACGGGACAGGGAGATCCTACGAGCAGTACTTC; CDR3 protein: CASSYGTGRSYEQYF
D gene: NA; J gene: TRBJ2-7; V gene: TRBV5-6; clone size: NA; CDR3 DNA: TGTGCCAGCAGCCTCTCGGCGGGCAGTCGAGAGCAGTACTTC; CDR3 protein: CASSLSAGSREQYF
D gene: TRBD1; J gene: TRBJ2-7; V gene: TRBV11-2; clone size: NA; CDR3 DNA: TGTGCCAGCAGCTCGGGACAGGGACCTTACGAGCAGTACTTC; CDR3 protein: CASSSGQGPYEQYF
D gene: TRBD1; J gene: TRBJ1-5; V gene: TRBV29-1; clone size: NA; CDR3 DNA: TGCAGCGTTGTTACCGGGACAGGGGTGGGTCAGCCCCAGCATTTT; CDR3 protein: CSVVTGTGVGQPQHF
D gene: TRBD2; J gene: TRBJ2-3; V gene: TRBV7-2; clone size: NA; CDR3 DNA: TGTGCCAGCAGCTTAAATAAATGGGACTACCTTTTT; CDR3 protein: CASSLNKWDYLF
D gene: NA; J gene: TRBJ2-5; V gene: TRBV6-5; clone size: NA; CDR3 DNA: TGTGCCAGCAGTTACGCTGGGGTCCAAGAGACCCAGTACTTC; CDR3 protein: CASSYAGVQETQYF
D gene: TRBD1; J gene: TRBJ1-5; V gene: TRBV6-1; clone size: NA; CDR3 DNA: TGTGCCAGCAGTGCCCAGACAGGGTATGTACAGCCCCAGCATTTT; CDR3 protein: CASSAQTGYVQPQHF
D gene: NA; J gene: TRBJ2-7; V gene: TRBV5-1; clone size: NA; CDR3 DNA: TGCGCCAGCAGCTTGTCGGGGCGGTACGAGCAGTACTTC; CDR3 protein: CASSLSGRYEQYF
D gene: NA; J gene: TRBJ1-1; V gene: TRBV21-1; clone size: NA; CDR3 DNA: TGTGCCAGCAGCAAAGTAGGCGAGACTGAAGCTTTCTTT; CDR3 protein: CASSKVGETEAFF
D gene: TRBD1; J gene: TRBJ2-1; V gene: TRBV7-8; clone size: NA; CDR3 DNA: TGTGCCAGCAGCTGGGACAGGGCGCGAAGAAGGAATGAGCAGTTCTTC; CDR3 protein: CASSWDRARRRNEQFF
D gene: TRBD1; J gene: TRBJ2-5; V gene: TRBV4-1; clone size: NA; CDR3 DNA: TGCGCCAGCAGCCAAGCCCAGGGGGCTTGGGAGACCCAGTACTTC; CDR3 protein: CASSQAQGAWETQYF
D gene: TRBD2; J gene: TRBJ2-1; V gene: TRBV4-2; clone size: NA; CDR3 DNA: TGTGCCAGCAGCCAAACTAGCGTCACGTGGGGCAATGAGCAGTTCTTC; CDR3 protein: CASSQTSVTWGNEQFF